A single T cell receptor (beta chain) is shown here with its context. This sample is drawn from a study of blood T cell repertoires in COVID-19. Overall study context: Sources were T cells, B-cell-depleted T cells, or PBMCs; the material itself was cDNA or gDNA.

Assay used: immunoSEQ multiplex PCR; TCRdb lists only in-frame clones, some missing. This table has about 380,000 clones, approximately 80% appearing once. From germline, CDR1 is PRHDT and CDR2 FYEKMQ (reference sequence). This CDR3 spans 15 amino acids. Between the trimmed V and J ends, which lost 2 bases and 2 bases, there was a span of 13 bases. The chain has TRBV13 and TRBJ2-7; the D gene is possibly TRBD1 (5 bases). The sequenced sample was peripheral blood. This clonotype originated in a human donor with acute or convalescent COVID-19. The donor label of this sample is uncertain. For the CDR3, the DNA is TGTGCCAGCAGCTTAAGAGACAGCTTCCCCTACGAGCAGTACTTC. Translation gives CASSLRDSFPYEQYF.